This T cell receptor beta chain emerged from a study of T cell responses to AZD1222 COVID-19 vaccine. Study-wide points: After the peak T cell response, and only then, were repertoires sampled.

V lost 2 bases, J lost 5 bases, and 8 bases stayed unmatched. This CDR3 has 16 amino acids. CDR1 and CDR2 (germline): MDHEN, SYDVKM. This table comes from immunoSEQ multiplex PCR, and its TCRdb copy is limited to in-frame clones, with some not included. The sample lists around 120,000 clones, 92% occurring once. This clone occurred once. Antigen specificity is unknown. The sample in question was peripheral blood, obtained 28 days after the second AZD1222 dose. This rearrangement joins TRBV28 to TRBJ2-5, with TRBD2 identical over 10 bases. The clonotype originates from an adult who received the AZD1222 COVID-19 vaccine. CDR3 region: CASSLRWQREGETQYF. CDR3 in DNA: TGTGCCAGCAGTTTAAGGTGGCAGCGGGAGGGGGAGACCCAGTACTTC.